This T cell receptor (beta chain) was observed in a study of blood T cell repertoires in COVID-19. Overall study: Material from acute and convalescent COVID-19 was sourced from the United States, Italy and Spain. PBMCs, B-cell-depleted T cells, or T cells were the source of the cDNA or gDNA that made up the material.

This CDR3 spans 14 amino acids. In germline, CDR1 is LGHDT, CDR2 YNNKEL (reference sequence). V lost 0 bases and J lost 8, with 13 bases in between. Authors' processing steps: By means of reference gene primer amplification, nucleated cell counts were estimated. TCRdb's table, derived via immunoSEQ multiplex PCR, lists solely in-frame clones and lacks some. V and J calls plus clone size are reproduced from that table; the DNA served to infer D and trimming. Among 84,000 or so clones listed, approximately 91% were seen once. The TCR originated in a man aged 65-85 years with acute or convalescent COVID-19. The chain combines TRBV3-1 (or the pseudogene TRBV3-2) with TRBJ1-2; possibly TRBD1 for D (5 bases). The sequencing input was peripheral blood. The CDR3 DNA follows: TGTGCCAGCAGCCAAGATAGAAGGGGAGGGGGCTACACCTTC. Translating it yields CASSQDRRGGGYTF.